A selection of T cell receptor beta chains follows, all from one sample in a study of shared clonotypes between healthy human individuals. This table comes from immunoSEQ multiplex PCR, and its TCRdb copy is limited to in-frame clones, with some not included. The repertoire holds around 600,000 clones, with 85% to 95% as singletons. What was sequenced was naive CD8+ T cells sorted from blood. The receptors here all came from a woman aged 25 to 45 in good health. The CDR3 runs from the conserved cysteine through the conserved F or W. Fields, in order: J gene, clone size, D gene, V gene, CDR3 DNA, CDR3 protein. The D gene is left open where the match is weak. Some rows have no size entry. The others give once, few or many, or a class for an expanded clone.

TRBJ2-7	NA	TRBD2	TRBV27	TGTGCCAGCAGTTCGGGACTAGCGGGAGAGGGCGAGCAGTACTTC	CASSSGLAGEGEQYF
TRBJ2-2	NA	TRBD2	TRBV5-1	TGCGCCAGCAGCCCCGGTGGTAGCGGGAGGGCCGGGGAGCTGTTTTTT	CASSPGGSGRAGELFF
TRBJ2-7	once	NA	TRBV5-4	TGTGCCAGCAGCTCGCCCGGGACCCCGAGCTCCTACGAGCAGTACTTC	CASSSPGTPSSYEQYF
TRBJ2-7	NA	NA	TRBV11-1	TGTGCCAGCAGCTTAATGGGCGGATCCTACGAGCAGTACTTC	CASSLMGGSYEQYF
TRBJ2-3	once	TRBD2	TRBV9	TGTGCCAGCAGCGCTAGCGGGGGTAGCACAGATACGCAGTATTTT	CASSASGGSTDTQYF
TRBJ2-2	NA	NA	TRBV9	TGTGCCAGCAGCGCCGACACGAACACCGGGGAGCTGTTTTTT	CASSADTNTGELFF
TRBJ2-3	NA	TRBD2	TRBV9	TGTGCCAGCAATAGGCTAGCGGAGTACCGGGACACAGATACGCAGTATTTT	CASNRLAEYRDTDTQYF
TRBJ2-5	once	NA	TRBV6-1	TGTGCCACCCCGACAGAACCACCCCGGGAGACCCAGTACTTC	CATPTEPPRETQYF
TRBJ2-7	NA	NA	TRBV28	TGTGCCAGCAGCCTCGGGCCTAAGGGACGGGACTACGAGCAGTACTTC	CASSLGPKGRDYEQYF
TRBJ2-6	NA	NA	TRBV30	TGTGCCTGGAGTTTCATGGGGAGCGGTGGTCACACTGGGGCCAACGTCCTGACTTTC	CAWSFMGSGGHTGANVLTF
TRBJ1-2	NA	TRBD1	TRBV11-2	TGTGCCAGCAGCTGGGACAGGGACGGCTACACCTTC	CASSWDRDGYTF
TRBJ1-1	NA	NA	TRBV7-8	TGTGCCAGCAGCTTAGGGGGTGAGGGCACTGAAGCTTTCTTT	CASSLGGEGTEAFF
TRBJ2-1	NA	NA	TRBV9	TGTGCCAGCAGCGCGTGGGTAGACAATGAGCAGTTCTTC	CASSAWVDNEQFF
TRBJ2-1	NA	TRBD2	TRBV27	TGTGCCAGCAGTTTGGGACTAAACAATGAGCAGTTCTTC	CASSLGLNNEQFF
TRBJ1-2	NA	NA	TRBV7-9	TGTGCCAGCGGGACTTATGGCTACACCTTC	CASGTYGYTF
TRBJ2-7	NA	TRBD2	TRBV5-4	TGTGCCAGCAGCTCAGGACTAGCCAGCGAGCAGTACTTC	CASSSGLASEQYF
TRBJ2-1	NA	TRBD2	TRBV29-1	TGCAGCGTTGTTTGGGCGGGAGGGAAAAATGAGCAGTTCTTC	CSVVWAGGKNEQFF
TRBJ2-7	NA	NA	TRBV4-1	TGCGCCAGCAGCCGGCGGGACACTACCTACGAGCAGTACTTC	CASSRRDTTYEQYF
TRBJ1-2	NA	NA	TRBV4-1	TGCGCCAGCAGCCAAGATAGTGGGGGCTACTATGGCTACACCTTC	CASSQDSGGYYGYTF
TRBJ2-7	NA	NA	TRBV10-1	TGCGCCAGCAGTGGACGGCGGGACGGCGCCTACGAGCAGTACTTC	CASSGRRDGAYEQYF
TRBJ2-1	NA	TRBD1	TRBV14	TGTGCCAGCAGCCCCGACAGGGTAACCTACAATGAGCAGTTCTTC	CASSPDRVTYNEQFF
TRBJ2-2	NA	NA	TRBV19	TGTGCCAGTAGTATATTAACCGGGGAGCTGTTTTTT	CASSILTGELFF
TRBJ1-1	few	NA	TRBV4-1	TGCGCCAGCAGCCTCGAACTCCGCCCCAACACTGAAGCTTTCTTT	CASSLELRPNTEAFF
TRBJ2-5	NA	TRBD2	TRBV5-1	TGCGCCAGCAGTGGGAGGGGTCCCCAAGAGACCCAGTACTTC	CASSGRGPQETQYF
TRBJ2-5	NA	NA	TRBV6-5	TGTGCCAGCACCCCTGTGATGTGGGAGACCCAGTACTTC	CASTPVMWETQYF
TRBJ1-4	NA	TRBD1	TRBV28	TGTGCCAGCAGAGCCTGGACAGGGCGGAAGAGTGAAAAACTGTTTTTT	CASRAWTGRKSEKLFF
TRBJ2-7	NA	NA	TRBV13	TGTGCCAGCAGCTCCGGGGGGCGGGGCGGGATCTACGAGCAGTACTTC	CASSSGGRGGIYEQYF
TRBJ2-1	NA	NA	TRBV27	TGTGCCAGCAGTATCGGGACGGAGGGGTTCAATGAGCAGTTCTTC	CASSIGTEGFNEQFF
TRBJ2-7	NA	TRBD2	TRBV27	TGTGCCAGCAGTCCGGGACTAGGTTCCTACGAGCAGTACTTC	CASSPGLGSYEQYF
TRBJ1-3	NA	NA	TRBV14	TGTGCCAGCAGCTCCTTGGACAGCCCTGGAAACACCATATATTTT	CASSSLDSPGNTIYF
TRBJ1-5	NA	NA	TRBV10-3	TGTGCCATCAATTTGGAAATCGGGCAGCCCCAGCATTTT	CAINLEIGQPQHF
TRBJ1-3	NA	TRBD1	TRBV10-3	TGTGCCATCAAGGGGGACAGAAGCCAAGTCTCTGGAAACACCATATATTTT	CAIKGDRSQVSGNTIYF
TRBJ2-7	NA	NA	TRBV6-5	TGTGCCAGCAGTTACTCGTACAGCCCCTACGAGCAGTACTTC	CASSYSYSPYEQYF
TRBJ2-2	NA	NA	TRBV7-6	TGTGCCAGCAGCGTAAAGGGGGTAGGCGGGGAGCTGTTTTTT	CASSVKGVGGELFF
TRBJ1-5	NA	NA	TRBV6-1	TGTGCCAGCAGTGAAGTAGATACAGTCAATCAGCCCCAGCATTTT	CASSEVDTVNQPQHF
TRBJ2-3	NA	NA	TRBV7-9	TGTGCCAGCAGCTTATTTGGTGGGGGAGATACGCAGTATTTT	CASSLFGGGDTQYF
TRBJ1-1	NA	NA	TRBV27	TGTGCCAGCAGTTTACTGGCAGGGACGAACACTGAAGCTTTCTTT	CASSLLAGTNTEAFF
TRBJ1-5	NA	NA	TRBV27	TGTGCCAGCAGTCAAGGGGCTGGTCAGCCCCAGCATTTT	CASSQGAGQPQHF
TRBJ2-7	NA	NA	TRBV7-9	TGTGCCAGCCGTTTCGGGAATTACTCCTACGAGCAGTACTTC	CASRFGNYSYEQYF
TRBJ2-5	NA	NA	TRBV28	TGTGCCAGCAGTGGGGTCAGGGAGTTTTCAGAGACCCAGTACTTC	CASSGVREFSETQYF
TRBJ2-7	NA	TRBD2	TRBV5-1	TGCGCCAGCAGCTACTATAGCGGGGGCGCCTACGAGCAGTACTTC	CASSYYSGGAYEQYF
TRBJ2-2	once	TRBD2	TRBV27	TGTGCCAGCAGTTTATTAGCGGGAGGCACCGGGGAGCTGTTTTTT	CASSLLAGGTGELFF
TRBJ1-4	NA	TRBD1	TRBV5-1	TGCGCCAGCAGCCGCTGGGGACAGGGGGATTTGGCTAATGAAAAACTGTTTTTT	CASSRWGQGDLANEKLFF
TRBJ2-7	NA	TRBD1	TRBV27	TGTGCCAGCAGTTCGCGACAGGGCTCCTACGAGCAGTACTTC	CASSSRQGSYEQYF
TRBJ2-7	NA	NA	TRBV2	TGTGCCAGCAGTGAAACATTCCCCCGGGAGTGGGCCTACGAGCAGTACTTC	CASSETFPREWAYEQYF
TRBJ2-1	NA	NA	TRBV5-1	TGCGCCAGCAGTTCTAGCGAGAAAGAGCAGTTCTTC	CASSSSEKEQFF
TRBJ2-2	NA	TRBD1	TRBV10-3	TGTGCCGCCCTCCCGGGACAGGGAAATGCCGGGGAGCTGTTTTTT	CAALPGQGNAGELFF
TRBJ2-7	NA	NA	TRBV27	TGTGCCAGCAGTCCATTACCGAGCTCCTACGAGCAGTACTTC	CASSPLPSSYEQYF
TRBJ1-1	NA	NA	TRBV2	TGTGCCAGGTTACAGCGAGACGGGGGAGCTTTCTTT	CARLQRDGGAFF
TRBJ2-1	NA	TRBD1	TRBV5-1	TGCGCCAGCAGCTTGGAGGCAGGGGGCACCTACAATGAGCAGTTCTTC	CASSLEAGGTYNEQFF
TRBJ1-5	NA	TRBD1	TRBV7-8	TGTGCCAGCACGCCCTTTCTTGGGACAGATCAGCCCCAGCATTTT	CASTPFLGTDQPQHF
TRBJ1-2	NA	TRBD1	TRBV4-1	TGCGCCAGCAGCCAGGAGGGACAGGGGTTTCGCTACACCTTC	CASSQEGQGFRYTF
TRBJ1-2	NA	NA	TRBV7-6	TGTGCCAGCAGCTTAGGAAGGACGGATAACTATGGCTACACCTTC	CASSLGRTDNYGYTF